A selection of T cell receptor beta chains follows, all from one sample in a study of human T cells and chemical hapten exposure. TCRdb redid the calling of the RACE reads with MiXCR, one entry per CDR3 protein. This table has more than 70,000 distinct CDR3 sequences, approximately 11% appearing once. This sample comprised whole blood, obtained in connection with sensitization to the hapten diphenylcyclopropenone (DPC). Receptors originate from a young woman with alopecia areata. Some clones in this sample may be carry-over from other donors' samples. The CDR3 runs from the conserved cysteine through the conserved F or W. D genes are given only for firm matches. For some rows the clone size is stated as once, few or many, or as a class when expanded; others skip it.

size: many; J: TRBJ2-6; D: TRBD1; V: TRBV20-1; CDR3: CSASQGAGANVLTF; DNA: TGCAGTGCTAGTCAGGGGGCCGGGGCCAACGTCCTGACTTTC
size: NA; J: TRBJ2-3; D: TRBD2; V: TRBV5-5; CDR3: CVSSPGLAITPYF; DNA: TGTGTCAGCAGCCCGGGACTAGCAATAACTCCGTATTTT
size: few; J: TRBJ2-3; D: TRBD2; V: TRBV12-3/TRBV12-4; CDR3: CASSRHRTSGTDTQYF; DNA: TGTGCCAGCAGCCGACATAGGACTAGCGGCACAGATACGCAGTATTTT
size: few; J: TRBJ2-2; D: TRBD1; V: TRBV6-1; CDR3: CATSPQDRGTGELFF; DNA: TGTGCCACCTCACCCCAGGACAGGGGAACCGGGGAGCTGTTTTTT
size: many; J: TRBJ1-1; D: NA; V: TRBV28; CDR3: CASSHFWEATEAFF; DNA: TGTGCCAGCAGTCACTTCTGGGAAGCCACTGAAGCTTTCTTT
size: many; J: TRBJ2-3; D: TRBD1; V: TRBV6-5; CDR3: CASSYGTGMNTQYF; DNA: TGTGCCAGCAGTTACGGGACAGGGATGAATACGCAGTATTTT
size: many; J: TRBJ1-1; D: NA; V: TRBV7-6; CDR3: CASSLGQGTTEAFF; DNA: TGTGCCAGCAGCTTAGGCCAGGGGACCACTGAAGCTTTCTTT
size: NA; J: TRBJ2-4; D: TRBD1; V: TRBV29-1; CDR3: CSVEDLNRGRAKNIQYF; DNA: TGCAGCGTTGAAGACCTCAACAGGGGCCGAGCCAAAAACATTCAGTACTTC
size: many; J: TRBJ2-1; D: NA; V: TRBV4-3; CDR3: CASSQGLRDNEQFF; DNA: TGCGCCAGCAGCCAAGGACTAAGGGACAATGAGCAGTTCTTC
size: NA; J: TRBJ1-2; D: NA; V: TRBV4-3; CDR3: CASSQDRAHGYTF; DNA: TGCGCCAGCAGCCAAGACAGGGCCCATGGCTACACCTTC
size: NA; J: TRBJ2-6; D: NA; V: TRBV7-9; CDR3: CASSTTTDHSGANVLTF; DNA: TGTGCCAGCAGCACAACGACAGACCACTCTGGGGCCAACGTCCTGACTTTC
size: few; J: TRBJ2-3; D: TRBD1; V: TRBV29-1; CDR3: CSGGQETDTQYF; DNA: TGCAGCGGGGGACAGGAGACAGATACGCAGTATTTT
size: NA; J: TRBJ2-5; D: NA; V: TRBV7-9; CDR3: CASSAAKYQETQYF; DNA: TGTGCCAGCAGCGCTGCAAAGTACCAAGAGACCCAGTACTTC
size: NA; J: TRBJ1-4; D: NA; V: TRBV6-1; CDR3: CASSEFLSGPGEKLFF; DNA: TGTGCCAGCAGTGAATTTCTTTCAGGGCCGGGGGAAAAACTGTTTTTT
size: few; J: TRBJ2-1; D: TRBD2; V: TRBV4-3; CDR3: CASSATTSGNYNEQFF; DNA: TGCGCCAGCAGCGCAACGACTAGCGGAAACTACAATGAGCAGTTCTTC
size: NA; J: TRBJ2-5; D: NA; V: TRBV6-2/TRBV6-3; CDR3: CASNREYQETQYF; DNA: TGTGCCAGCAACCGGGAGTACCAAGAGACCCAGTACTTC
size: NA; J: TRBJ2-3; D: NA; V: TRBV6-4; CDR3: CASSDLLVRELGFTDTQYF; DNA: TGTGCCAGCAGTGACCTGCTAGTTCGGGAGTTGGGCTTCACAGATACGCAGTATTTT
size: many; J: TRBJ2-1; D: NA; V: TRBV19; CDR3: CASSIAGDYNEQFF; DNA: TGTGCCAGTAGTATAGCGGGGGATTACAATGAGCAGTTCTTC
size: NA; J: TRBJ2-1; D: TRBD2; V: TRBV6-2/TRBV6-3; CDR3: CASSYGSGGAWNEQFF; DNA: TGTGCCAGCAGTTACGGTAGCGGGGGGGCCTGGAATGAGCAGTTCTTC
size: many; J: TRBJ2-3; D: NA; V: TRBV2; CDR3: CASSPGYTDTQYF; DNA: TGTGCCAGCAGTCCTGGGTACACAGATACGCAGTATTTT
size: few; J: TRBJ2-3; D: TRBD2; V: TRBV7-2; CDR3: CASSGEPGLAFFLSSTDTQYF; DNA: TGTGCCAGCAGCGGAGAACCGGGACTAGCGTTTTTCTTATCTAGCACAGATACGCAGTATTTT
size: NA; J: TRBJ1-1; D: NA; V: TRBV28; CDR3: CASSLPSPKEAFF; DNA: TGTGCCAGCAGTTTACCCTCCCCTAAAGAAGCTTTCTTT
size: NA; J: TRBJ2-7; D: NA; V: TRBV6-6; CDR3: CASSYSIVRQGYREQYF; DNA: TGTGCCAGCAGTTACTCGATCGTAAGGCAGGGGTATCGCGAGCAGTACTTC
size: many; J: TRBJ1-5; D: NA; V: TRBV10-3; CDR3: CAISAGAGQPQHF; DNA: TGTGCCATCAGTGCGGGGGCGGGGCAGCCCCAGCATTTT
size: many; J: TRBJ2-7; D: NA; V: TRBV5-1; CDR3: CASSSRTRNSYEQYF; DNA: TGCGCCAGCAGCTCAAGAACACGGAATTCCTACGAGCAGTACTTC
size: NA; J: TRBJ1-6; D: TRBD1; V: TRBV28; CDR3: CASRQGKSPLHF; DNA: TGTGCCAGTAGACAGGGCAAGTCACCCCTCCACTTT
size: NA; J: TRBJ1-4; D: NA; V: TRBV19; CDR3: CASSTVATNEKLFF; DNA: TGTGCCAGTAGTACGGTCGCAACTAATGAAAAACTGTTTTTT
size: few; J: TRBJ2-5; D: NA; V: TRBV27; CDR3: CASSSRVRETQYF; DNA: TGTGCCAGCAGTTCCCGAGTAAGAGAGACCCAGTACTTC
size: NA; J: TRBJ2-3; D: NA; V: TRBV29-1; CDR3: CSVEDWTQGDTQYF; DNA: TGCAGCGTTGAAGATTGGACCCAAGGAGATACGCAGTATTTT
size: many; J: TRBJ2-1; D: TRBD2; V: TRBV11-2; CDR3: CASSLDSGGANEQFF; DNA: TGTGCCAGCAGCTTAGATAGCGGGGGGGCAAATGAGCAGTTCTTC
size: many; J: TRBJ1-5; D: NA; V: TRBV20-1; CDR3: CSAKQGSNSNQPQHF; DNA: TGCAGTGCTAAGCAGGGGAGTAATAGCAATCAGCCCCAGCATTTT
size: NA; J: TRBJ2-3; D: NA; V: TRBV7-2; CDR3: CASSLASGFTDTQYF; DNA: TGTGCCAGCAGCTTAGCATCAGGGTTCACAGATACGCAGTATTTT
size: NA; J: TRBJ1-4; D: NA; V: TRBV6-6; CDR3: CASSYFVRAGGKLFF; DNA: TGTGCCAGCAGTTACTTCGTCAGGGCCGGGGGAAAACTGTTTTTT
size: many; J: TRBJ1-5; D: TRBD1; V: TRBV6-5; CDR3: CASSHRGGNQPQHF; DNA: TGTGCCAGCAGCCACAGGGGTGGCAATCAGCCCCAGCATTTT
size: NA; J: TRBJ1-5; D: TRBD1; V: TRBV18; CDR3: CASSQGTGGNQPQHF; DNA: TGTGCCAGCTCACAGGGGACAGGGGGCAATCAGCCCCAGCATTTT
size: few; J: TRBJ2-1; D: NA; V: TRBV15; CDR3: CATSTEPHSYNEQFF; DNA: TGTGCCACCAGCACCGAACCCCACTCCTACAATGAGCAGTTCTTC
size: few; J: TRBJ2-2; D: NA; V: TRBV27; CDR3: CASSAGQYTGLNTGELFF; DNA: TGTGCCAGCAGTGCAGGACAGTACACGGGCCTAAACACCGGGGAGCTGTTTTTT
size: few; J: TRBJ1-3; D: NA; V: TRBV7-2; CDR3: CASSLGSNTIYF; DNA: TGTGCCAGCAGCTTAGGTTCGAACACCATATATTTT
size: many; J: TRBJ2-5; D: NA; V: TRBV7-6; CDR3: CASSLGGQQTQYF; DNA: TGTGCCAGCAGCTTAGGGGGCCAACAGACCCAGTACTTC
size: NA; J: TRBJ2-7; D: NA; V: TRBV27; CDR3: CASKNQVFSYEQYF; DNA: TGTGCCAGCAAAAATCAAGTCTTCTCCTACGAGCAGTACTTC
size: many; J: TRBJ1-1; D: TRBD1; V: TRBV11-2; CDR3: CASSLGQGMNTEAFF; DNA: TGTGCCAGCAGCTTAGGACAGGGAATGAACACTGAAGCTTTCTTT
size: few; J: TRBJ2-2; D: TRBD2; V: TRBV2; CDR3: CASSQTSATGELFF; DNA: TGTGCCAGCAGTCAGACTAGCGCCACCGGGGAGCTGTTTTTT
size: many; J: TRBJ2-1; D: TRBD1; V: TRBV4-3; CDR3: CASSSSAGQGGEEQFF; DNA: TGCGCCAGCAGCTCTTCCGCGGGACAGGGGGGAGAAGAGCAGTTCTTC
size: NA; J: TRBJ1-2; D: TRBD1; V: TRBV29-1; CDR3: CSVGQGQNYGYTF; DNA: TGCAGCGTGGGACAGGGGCAGAACTATGGCTACACCTTC